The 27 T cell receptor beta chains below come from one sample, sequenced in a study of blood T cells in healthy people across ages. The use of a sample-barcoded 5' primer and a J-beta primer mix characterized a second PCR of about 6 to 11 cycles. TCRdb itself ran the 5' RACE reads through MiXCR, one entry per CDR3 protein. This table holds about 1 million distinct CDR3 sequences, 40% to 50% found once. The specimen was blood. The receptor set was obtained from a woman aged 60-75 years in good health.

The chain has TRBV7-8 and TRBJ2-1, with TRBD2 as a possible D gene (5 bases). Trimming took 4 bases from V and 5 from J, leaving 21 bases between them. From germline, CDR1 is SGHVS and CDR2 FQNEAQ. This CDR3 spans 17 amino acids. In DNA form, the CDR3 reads TGTGCCAGCAGCTCGCCCAGTTTGCGGGCCGGGGACAATGAGCAGTTCTTC. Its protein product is CASSSPSLRAGDNEQFF.

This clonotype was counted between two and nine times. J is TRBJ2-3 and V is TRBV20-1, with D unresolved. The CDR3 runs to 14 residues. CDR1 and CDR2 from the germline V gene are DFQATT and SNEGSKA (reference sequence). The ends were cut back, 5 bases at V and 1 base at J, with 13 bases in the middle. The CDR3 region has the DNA TGCAGTGCTCTAAGGGCGCCGGGCACAGATACGCAGTATTTT. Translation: CSALRAPGTDTQYF.

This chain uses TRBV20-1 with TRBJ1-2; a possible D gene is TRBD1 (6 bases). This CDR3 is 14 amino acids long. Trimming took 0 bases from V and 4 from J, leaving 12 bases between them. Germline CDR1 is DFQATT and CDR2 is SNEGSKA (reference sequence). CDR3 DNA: TGCAGTGCTAGAGACACGGACAGCCTCTATGGCTACACCTTC. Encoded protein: CSARDTDSLYGYTF.

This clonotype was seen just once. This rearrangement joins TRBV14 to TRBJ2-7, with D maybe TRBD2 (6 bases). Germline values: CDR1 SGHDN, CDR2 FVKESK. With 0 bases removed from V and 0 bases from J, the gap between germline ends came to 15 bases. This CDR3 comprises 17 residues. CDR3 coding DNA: TGTGCCAGCAGCCAAGAAGGGAGGCGGCCTGACTCCTACGAGCAGTACTTC. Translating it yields CASSQEGRRPDSYEQYF.

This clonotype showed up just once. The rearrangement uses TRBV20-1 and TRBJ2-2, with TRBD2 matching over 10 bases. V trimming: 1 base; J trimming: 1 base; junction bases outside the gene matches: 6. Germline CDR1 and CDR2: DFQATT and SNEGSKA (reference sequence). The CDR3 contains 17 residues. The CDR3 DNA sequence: TGCAGTGCTAGAGTACCCACTAGCGGGGTGAACACCGGGGAGCTGTTTTTT. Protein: CSARVPTSGVNTGELFF.

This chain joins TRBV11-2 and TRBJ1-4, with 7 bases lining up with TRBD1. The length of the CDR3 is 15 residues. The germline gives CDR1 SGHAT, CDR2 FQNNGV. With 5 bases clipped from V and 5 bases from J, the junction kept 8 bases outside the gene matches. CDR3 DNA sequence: TGTGCCAGCAGCCAGGGGGGGCTACAGAATGAAAAACTGTTTTTT. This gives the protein CASSQGGLQNEKLFF.

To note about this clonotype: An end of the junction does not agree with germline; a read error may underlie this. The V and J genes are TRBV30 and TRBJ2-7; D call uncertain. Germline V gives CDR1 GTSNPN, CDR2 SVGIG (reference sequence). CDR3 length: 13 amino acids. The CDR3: CACSVAGSYEQYF. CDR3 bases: TGTGCCTGTAGTGTAGCAGGCTCCTACGAGCAGTACTTC.

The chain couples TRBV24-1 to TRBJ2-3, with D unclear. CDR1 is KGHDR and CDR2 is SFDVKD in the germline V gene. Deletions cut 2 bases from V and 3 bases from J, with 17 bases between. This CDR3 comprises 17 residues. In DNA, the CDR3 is TGTGCCACCAGTGATTCCGAGACACCCCCCCGAACAGATACGCAGTATTTT. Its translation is CATSDSETPPRTDTQYF.

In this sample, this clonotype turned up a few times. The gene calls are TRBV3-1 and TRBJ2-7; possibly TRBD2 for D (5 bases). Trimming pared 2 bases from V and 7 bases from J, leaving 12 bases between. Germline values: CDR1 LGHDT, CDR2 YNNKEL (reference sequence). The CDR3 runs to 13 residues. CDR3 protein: CASSQLALGEQYF. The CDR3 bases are TGTGCCAGCAGCCAACTAGCCTTGGGTGAGCAGTACTTC.

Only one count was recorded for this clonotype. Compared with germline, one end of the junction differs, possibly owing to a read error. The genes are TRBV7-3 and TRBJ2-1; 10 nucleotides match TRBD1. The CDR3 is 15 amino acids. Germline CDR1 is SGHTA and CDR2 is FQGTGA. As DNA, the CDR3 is TGTGCCGGCAGCTTGCGGACAGGGGGACACAATGAGCAGTTCTTC. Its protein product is CAGSLRTGGHNEQFF.

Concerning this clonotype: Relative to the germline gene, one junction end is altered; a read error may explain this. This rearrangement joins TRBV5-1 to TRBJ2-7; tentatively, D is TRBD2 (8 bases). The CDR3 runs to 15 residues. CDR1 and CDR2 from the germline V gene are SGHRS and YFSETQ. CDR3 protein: CAGSGRQGKDYEQYF. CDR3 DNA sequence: TGCGCCGGCAGCGGGAGACAGGGCAAAGACTACGAGCAGTACTTC.

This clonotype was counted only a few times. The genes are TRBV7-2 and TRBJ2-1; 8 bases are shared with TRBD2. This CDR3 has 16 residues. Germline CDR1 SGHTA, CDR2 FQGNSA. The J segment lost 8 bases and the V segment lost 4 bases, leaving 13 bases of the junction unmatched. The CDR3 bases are TGTGCCAGCAGCTCTCGGTTTCCTAGCGGGTCCTATGAGCAGTTCTTC. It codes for CASSSRFPSGSYEQFF. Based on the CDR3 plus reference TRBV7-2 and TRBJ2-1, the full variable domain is GAGVSQSPSNKVTEKGKDVELRCDPISGHTALYWYRQSLGQGLEFLIYFQGNSAPDKSGLPSDRFSAERTGGSVSTLTIQRTQQEDSAVYLCASSSRFPSGSYEQFFGPGTRLTVL.

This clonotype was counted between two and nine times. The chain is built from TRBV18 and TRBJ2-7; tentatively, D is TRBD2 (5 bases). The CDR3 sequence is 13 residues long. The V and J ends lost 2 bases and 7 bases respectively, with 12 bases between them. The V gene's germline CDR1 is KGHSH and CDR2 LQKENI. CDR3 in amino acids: CASSPDARGEQYF. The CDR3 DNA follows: TGTGCCAGCTCACCAGACGCGCGAGGGGAGCAGTACTTC.

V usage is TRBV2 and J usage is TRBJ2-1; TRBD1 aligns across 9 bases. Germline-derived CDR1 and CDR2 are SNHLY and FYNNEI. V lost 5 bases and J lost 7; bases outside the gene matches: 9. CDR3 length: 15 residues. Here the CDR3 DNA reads TGTGCCAGCAGTCACAGGACAGGGGCGGAAAATGAGCAGTTCTTC. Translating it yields CASSHRTGAENEQFF.

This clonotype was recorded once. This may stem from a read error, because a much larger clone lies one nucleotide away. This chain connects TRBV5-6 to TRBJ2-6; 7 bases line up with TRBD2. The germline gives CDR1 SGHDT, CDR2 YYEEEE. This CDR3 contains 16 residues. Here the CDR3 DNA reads TGTACCAGCAGCTTGGCGGGGGTATCTGGGGCCAACGTCCTGACTTTC. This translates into CTSSLAGVSGANVLTF.

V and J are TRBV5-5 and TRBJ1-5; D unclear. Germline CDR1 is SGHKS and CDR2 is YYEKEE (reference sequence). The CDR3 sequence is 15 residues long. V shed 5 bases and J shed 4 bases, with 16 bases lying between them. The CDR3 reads CASRPANRLNQPQHF. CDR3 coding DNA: TGTGCCAGCAGACCTGCAAACCGACTAAATCAGCCCCAGCATTTT.

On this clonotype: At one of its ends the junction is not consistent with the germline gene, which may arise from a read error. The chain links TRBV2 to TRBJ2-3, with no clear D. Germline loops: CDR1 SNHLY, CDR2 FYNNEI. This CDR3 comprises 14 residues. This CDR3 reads CASSLIALTDTLYF. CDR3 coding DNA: TGTGCCAGCAGTCTAATAGCCTTAACAGATACGCTGTATTTT.

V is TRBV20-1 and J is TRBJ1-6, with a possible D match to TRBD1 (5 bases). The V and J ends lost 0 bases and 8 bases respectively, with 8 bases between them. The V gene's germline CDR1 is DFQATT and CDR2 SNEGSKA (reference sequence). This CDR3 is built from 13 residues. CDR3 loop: CSARDRVDSPLHF. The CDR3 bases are TGCAGTGCTAGAGACAGGGTGGATTCACCCCTCCACTTT.

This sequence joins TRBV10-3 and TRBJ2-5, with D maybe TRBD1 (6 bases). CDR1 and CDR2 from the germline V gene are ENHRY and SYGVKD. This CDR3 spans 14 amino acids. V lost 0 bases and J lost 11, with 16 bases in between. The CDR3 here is CAISESVQGNEQYF. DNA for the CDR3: TGTGCCATCAGTGAGTCGGTACAGGGAAATGAGCAGTACTTC.

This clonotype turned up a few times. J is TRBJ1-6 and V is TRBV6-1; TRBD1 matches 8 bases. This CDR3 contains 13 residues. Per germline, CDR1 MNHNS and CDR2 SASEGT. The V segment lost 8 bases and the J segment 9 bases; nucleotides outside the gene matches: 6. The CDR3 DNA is TGTGCCAGCCGGACAGGGTCGAGTTCACCCCTCCACTTT. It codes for CASRTGSSSPLHF.

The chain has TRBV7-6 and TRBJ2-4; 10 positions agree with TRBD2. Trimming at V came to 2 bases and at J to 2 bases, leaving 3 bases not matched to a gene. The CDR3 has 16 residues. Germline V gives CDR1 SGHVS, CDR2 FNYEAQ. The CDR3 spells CASSLSGRATKNIQYF. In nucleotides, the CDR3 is TGTGCCAGCAGCTTAAGCGGGAGGGCCACCAAAAACATTCAGTACTTC.

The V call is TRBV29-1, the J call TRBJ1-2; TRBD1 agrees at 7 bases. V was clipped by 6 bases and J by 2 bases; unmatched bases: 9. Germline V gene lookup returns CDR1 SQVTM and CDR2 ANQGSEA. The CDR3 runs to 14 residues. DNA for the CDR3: TGCAGCGTCAGAGCCGGGACAGCGAACTATGGCTACACCTTC. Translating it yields CSVRAGTANYGYTF.

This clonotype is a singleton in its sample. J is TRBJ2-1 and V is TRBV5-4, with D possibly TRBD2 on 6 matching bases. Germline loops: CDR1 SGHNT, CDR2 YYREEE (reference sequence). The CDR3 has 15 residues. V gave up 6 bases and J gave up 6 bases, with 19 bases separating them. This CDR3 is CASTDSAPRGNEQFF. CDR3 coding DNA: TGTGCCAGCACCGATAGCGCCCCGCGGGGCAATGAGCAGTTCTTC.

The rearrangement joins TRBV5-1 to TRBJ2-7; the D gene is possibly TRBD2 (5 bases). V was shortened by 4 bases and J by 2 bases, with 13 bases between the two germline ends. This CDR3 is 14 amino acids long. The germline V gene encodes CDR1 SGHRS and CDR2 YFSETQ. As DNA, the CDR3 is TGCGCCAGCAGCCCTGACGCGGGTACCTACGAGCAGTACTTC. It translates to CASSPDAGTYEQYF. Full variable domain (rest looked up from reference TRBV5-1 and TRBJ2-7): KAGVTQTPRYLIKTRGQQVTLSCSPISGHRSVSWYQQTPGQGLQFLFEYFSETQRNKGNFPGRFSGRQFSNSRSEMNVSTLELGDSALYLCASSPDAGTYEQYFGPGTRLTVT.

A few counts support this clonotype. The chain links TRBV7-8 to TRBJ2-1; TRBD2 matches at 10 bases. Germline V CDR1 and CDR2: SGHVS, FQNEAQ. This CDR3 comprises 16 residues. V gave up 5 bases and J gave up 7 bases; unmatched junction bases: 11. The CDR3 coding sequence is TGTGCCAGCAGCGTTCGAGCGGGAGGGCATATTAATGAGCAGTTCTTC. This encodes CASSVRAGGHINEQFF.

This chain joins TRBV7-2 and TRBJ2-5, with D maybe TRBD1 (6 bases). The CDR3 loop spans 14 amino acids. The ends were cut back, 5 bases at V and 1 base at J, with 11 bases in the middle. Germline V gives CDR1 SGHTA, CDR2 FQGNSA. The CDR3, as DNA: TGTGCCAGCAGCCGAACAGGGATCCAAGAGACCCAGTACTTC. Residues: CASSRTGIQETQYF. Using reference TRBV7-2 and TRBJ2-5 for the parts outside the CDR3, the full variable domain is GAGVSQSPSNKVTEKGKDVELRCDPISGHTALYWYRQSLGQGLEFLIYFQGNSAPDKSGLPSDRFSAERTGGSVSTLTIQRTQQEDSAVYLCASSRTGIQETQYFGPGTRLLVL.

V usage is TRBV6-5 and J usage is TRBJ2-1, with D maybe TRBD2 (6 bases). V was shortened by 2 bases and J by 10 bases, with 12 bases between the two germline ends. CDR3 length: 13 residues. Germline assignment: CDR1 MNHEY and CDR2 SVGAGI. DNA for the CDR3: TGTGCCAGCAGTTACCCGGGGACTGGGGAGCAGTTCTTC. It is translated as CASSYPGTGEQFF.